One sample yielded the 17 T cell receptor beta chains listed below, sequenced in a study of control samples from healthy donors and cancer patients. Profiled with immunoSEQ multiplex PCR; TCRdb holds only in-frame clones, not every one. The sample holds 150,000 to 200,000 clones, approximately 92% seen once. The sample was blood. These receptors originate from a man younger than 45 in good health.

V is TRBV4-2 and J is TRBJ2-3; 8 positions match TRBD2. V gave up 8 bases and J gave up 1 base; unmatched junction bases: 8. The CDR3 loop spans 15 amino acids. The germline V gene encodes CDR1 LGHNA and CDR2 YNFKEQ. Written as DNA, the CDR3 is TGTGCCAGCGGGTCCGGGGGGGCCGGCACAGATACGCAGTATTTT. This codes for CASGSGGAGTDTQYF.

The CDR3 sequence is CASSLEGSTGDSQFF. The CDR3 DNA follows: TGTGCCAGCAGTCTAGAGGGATCGACGGGGGACTCCCAGTTCTTC. The rearrangement joins TRBV7-9 to TRBJ2-1; the D gene is possibly TRBD2 (6 bases). The CDR3 extends over 15 amino acids. The V gene lost 6 bases and the J gene lost 13 bases, with 25 bases spanning the gap. Germline V gene lookup returns CDR1 SEHNR and CDR2 FQNEAQ (reference sequence).

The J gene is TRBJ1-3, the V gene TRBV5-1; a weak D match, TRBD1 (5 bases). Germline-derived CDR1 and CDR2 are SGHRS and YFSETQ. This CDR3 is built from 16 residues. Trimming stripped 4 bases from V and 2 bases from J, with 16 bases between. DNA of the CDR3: TGCGCCAGCAGCCCGGAACCCGACAGACCTGGAAACACCATATATTTT. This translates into CASSPEPDRPGNTIYF. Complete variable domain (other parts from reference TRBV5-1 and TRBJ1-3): KAGVTQTPRYLIKTRGQQVTLSCSPISGHRSVSWYQQTPGQGLQFLFEYFSETQRNKGNFPGRFSGRQFSNSRSEMNVSTLELGDSALYLCASSPEPDRPGNTIYFGEGSWLTVV.

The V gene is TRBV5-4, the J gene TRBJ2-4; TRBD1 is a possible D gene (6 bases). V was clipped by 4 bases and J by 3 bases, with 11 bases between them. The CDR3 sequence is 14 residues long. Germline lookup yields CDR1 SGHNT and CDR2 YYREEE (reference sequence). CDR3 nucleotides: TGTGCCAGCAGCCTTCGGGACAACAAAAACATTCAGTACTTC. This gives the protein CASSLRDNKNIQYF.

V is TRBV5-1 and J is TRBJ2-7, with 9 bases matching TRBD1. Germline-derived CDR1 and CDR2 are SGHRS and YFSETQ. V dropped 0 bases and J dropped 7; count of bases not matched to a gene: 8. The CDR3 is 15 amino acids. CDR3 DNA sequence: TGCGCCAGCAGCTTGGGACAGGGGGGGTCCGAGGAGCAGTACTTC. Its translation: CASSLGQGGSEEQYF.

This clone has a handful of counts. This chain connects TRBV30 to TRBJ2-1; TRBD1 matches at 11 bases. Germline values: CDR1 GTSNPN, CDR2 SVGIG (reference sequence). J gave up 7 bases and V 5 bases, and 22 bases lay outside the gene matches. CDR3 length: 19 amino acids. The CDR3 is CAWAGTGGFWGGSPNEQFF. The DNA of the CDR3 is TGTGCCTGGGCCGGGACAGGGGGATTTTGGGGCGGATCTCCAAATGAGCAGTTCTTC.

The CDR3 coding sequence is TGTGCCAGCAGTTACCCCCTGAACACTGAAGCTTTCTTT. This translates into CASSYPLNTEAFF. The chain joins TRBV6-2 or TRBV6-3 to TRBJ1-1; D gene ambiguous. Germline CDR1 is MNHEY and CDR2 is SVGEGT. Trimming took 2 bases from V and 0 from J, leaving 4 bases between them. This CDR3 is 13 amino acids long.

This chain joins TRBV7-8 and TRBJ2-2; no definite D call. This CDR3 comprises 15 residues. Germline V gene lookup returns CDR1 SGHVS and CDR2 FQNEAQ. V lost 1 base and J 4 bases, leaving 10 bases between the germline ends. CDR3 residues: CASSLDVTFTGELFF. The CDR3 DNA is TGTGCCAGCAGCTTAGATGTCACCTTCACCGGGGAGCTGTTTTTT.

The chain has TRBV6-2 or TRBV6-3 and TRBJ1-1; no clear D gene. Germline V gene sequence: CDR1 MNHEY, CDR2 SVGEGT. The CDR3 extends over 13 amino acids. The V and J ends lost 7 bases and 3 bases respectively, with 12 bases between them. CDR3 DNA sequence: TGTGCCAGCAACCCCATGTGGGACACTGAAGCTTTCTTT. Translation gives CASNPMWDTEAFF.

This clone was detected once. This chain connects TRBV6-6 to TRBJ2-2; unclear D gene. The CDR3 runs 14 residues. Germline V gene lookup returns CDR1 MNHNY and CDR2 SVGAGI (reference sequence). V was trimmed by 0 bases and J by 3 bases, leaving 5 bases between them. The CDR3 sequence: CASSYSVDTGELFF. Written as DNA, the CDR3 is TGTGCCAGCAGTTACTCGGTGGACACCGGGGAGCTGTTTTTT.

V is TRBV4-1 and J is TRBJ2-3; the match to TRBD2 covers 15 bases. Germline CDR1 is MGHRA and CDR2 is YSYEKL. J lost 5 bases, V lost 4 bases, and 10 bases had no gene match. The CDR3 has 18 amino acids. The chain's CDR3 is CASSRSGLAGGGGDTQYF. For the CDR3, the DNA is TGCGCCAGCAGCCGATCCGGACTAGCGGGAGGGGGGGGAGATACGCAGTATTTT.

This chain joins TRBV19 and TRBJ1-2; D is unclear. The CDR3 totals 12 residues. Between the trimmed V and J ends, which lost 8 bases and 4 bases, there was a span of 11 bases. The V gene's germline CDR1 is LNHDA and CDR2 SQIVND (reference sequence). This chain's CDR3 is CASADFVYGYTF. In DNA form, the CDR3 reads TGTGCCAGTGCGGACTTCGTCTATGGCTACACCTTC.

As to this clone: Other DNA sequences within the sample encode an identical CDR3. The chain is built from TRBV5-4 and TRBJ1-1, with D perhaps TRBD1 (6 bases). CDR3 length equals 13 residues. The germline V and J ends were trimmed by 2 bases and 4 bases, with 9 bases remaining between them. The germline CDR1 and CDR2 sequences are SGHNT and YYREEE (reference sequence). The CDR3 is CASSLTGSTEAFF. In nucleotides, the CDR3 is TGTGCCAGCAGCTTAACAGGGTCCACTGAAGCTTTCTTT.

This CDR3 is CASRRGFSYEQYF. The DNA for the CDR3 is TGTGCCAGCCGTAGGGGGTTCTCCTACGAGCAGTACTTC. This sequence joins TRBV6-5 and TRBJ2-7; weak D call: TRBD1 (6 bases). With 8 bases removed from V and 0 bases from J, the gap between germline ends came to 11 bases. This CDR3 comprises 13 residues. CDR1 is MNHEY and CDR2 is SVGAGI in the germline V gene.

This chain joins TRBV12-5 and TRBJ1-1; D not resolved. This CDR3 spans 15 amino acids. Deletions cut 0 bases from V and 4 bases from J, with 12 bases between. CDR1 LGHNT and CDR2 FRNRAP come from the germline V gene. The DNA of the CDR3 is TGTGCTAGTGGTTTGGTACTCGGGGTTGGCACTGAAGCTTTCTTT. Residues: CASGLVLGVGTEAFF.

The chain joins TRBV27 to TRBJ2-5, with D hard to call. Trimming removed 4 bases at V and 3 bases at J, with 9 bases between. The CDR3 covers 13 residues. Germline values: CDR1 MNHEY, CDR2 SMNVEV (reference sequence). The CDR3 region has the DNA TGTGCCAGCAGTTCCCGGACGGAAGAGACCCAGTACTTC. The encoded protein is CASSSRTEETQYF.

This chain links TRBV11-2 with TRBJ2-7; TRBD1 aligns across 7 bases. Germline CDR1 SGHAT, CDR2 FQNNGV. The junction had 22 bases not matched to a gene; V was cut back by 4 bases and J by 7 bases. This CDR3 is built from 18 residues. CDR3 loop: CASSSHESGQLLSLEQYF. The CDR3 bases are TGTGCCAGCAGCTCTCATGAATCGGGACAGCTTCTCTCCCTTGAGCAGTACTTC.